This is a list of T cell receptor beta chains from one sample in a study of CXCR3-negative and CXCR3-positive naive CD8 T cells. For each CDR3 protein, TCRdb gives one entry from its re-call of the 5' RACE reads, without DNA. The sample shows 7,500 or so distinct CDR3 sequences, and 1.5% sits with its ten largest clones. The source material was naive CXCR3+ CD8+ T cells from blood. These receptors all stem from a human donor in good health. Some clones in this sample may be carry-over from other donors' samples. Each CDR3 is given with its conserved first and last residue. Clone size is shown for a subset of rows, as once, few, many or a class of expanded clone.

CDR3 protein: CASSQVQGIYGYTF; J gene: TRBJ1-2; V gene: TRBV4-1; clone size: NA
CDR3 protein: CASSPYSDSYEQYF; J gene: TRBJ2-7; V gene: TRBV18; clone size: medium-sized
CDR3 protein: CSALKPDWTEAFF; J gene: TRBJ1-1; V gene: TRBV20-1; clone size: NA
CDR3 protein: CASSLGQGVDEQYF; J gene: TRBJ2-7; V gene: TRBV5-1; clone size: NA
CDR3 protein: CSARIGGDDTDTQYF; J gene: TRBJ2-3; V gene: TRBV20-1; clone size: NA
CDR3 protein: CASSIGPGINQPQHF; J gene: TRBJ1-5; V gene: TRBV27; clone size: NA
CDR3 protein: CASSLFGYDNEQFF; J gene: TRBJ2-1; V gene: TRBV11-2; clone size: medium-sized
CDR3 protein: CSAGDRGEYNEQFF; J gene: TRBJ2-1; V gene: TRBV29-1; clone size: NA
CDR3 protein: CASSGEAGNQPQHF; J gene: TRBJ1-5; V gene: TRBV2; clone size: medium-sized
CDR3 protein: CSVEDTGELFF; J gene: TRBJ1-4; V gene: TRBV29-1; clone size: medium-sized
CDR3 protein: CASLGRERSYNEQFF; J gene: TRBJ2-1; V gene: TRBV2; clone size: NA
CDR3 protein: CSVDGVSLSYNEQFF; J gene: TRBJ2-1; V gene: TRBV29-1; clone size: NA
CDR3 protein: CSAREGRRTTDTQYF; J gene: TRBJ2-3; V gene: TRBV29-1; clone size: medium-sized
CDR3 protein: CASILRQARNEQFF; J gene: TRBJ2-1; V gene: TRBV28; clone size: NA
CDR3 protein: CASSEGAPYGYTF; J gene: TRBJ1-2; V gene: TRBV10-2; clone size: medium-sized
CDR3 protein: CASSQPGPWTTYEQYF; J gene: TRBJ2-7; V gene: TRBV6-2/TRBV6-3; clone size: NA
CDR3 protein: CASSPPRAGGQETQYF; J gene: TRBJ2-5; V gene: TRBV7-9; clone size: NA
CDR3 protein: CASSPIHRGRYEQYF; J gene: TRBJ2-7; V gene: TRBV7-3; clone size: NA
CDR3 protein: CAISESAGTGSTDTQYF; J gene: TRBJ2-3; V gene: TRBV10-3; clone size: medium-sized
CDR3 protein: CASGPSGGVETQYF; J gene: TRBJ2-5; V gene: TRBV12-3/TRBV12-4; clone size: NA
CDR3 protein: CATSTPVGVSNEQFF; J gene: TRBJ2-1; V gene: TRBV15; clone size: NA
CDR3 protein: CASSGWSGGSTDTQYF; J gene: TRBJ2-3; V gene: TRBV2; clone size: medium-sized
CDR3 protein: CASSLADTQYF; J gene: TRBJ2-3; V gene: TRBV13; clone size: medium-sized
CDR3 protein: CASSLGSGGHNEQFF; J gene: TRBJ2-1; V gene: TRBV5-1; clone size: NA
CDR3 protein: CASSQGTGGTNTEAFF; J gene: TRBJ1-1; V gene: TRBV7-9; clone size: NA
CDR3 protein: CSARDSGSEAFF; J gene: TRBJ1-1; V gene: TRBV20-1; clone size: NA
CDR3 protein: CSVEQGFTYEQYF; J gene: TRBJ2-7; V gene: TRBV29-1; clone size: medium-sized
CDR3 protein: CSVETRRDNEQFF; J gene: TRBJ2-1; V gene: TRBV29-1; clone size: medium-sized
CDR3 protein: CASSQDYTPYEQYF; J gene: TRBJ2-7; V gene: TRBV4-2; clone size: medium-sized
CDR3 protein: CASSQMTGGGNQPQHF; J gene: TRBJ1-5; V gene: TRBV4-1; clone size: NA
CDR3 protein: CASSLGQGVWPQHF; J gene: TRBJ1-5; V gene: TRBV11-2; clone size: NA
CDR3 protein: CASSLETGSATGELFF; J gene: TRBJ2-2; V gene: TRBV7-6; clone size: NA
CDR3 protein: CASSLRLAGTDTQYF; J gene: TRBJ2-3; V gene: TRBV12-3/TRBV12-4; clone size: NA
CDR3 protein: CASSLGLAGVEDTQYF; J gene: TRBJ2-3; V gene: TRBV7-9; clone size: medium-sized
CDR3 protein: CASSHPREGSYNEQFF; J gene: TRBJ2-1; V gene: TRBV4-1; clone size: medium-sized
CDR3 protein: CASSLQGANEQYF; J gene: TRBJ2-7; V gene: TRBV13; clone size: NA
CDR3 protein: CAISKPVRDKPGNTIYF; J gene: TRBJ1-3; V gene: TRBV10-3; clone size: medium-sized
CDR3 protein: CSAINWREGNEQYF; J gene: TRBJ2-7; V gene: TRBV29-1; clone size: medium-sized
CDR3 protein: CASSQWVYEQYF; J gene: TRBJ2-7; V gene: TRBV14; clone size: NA
CDR3 protein: CASSLDRSSVGTDTQYF; J gene: TRBJ2-3; V gene: TRBV28; clone size: NA
CDR3 protein: CGSLLSSVGYEQYF; J gene: TRBJ2-7; V gene: TRBV5-6; clone size: NA
CDR3 protein: CASSSLETQYF; J gene: TRBJ2-5; V gene: TRBV21-1; clone size: NA
CDR3 protein: CASSLILNNEQFF; J gene: TRBJ2-1; V gene: TRBV7-3; clone size: NA
CDR3 protein: CSVDWQGTGNTIYF; J gene: TRBJ1-3; V gene: TRBV29-1; clone size: medium-sized
CDR3 protein: CASGGDLRHEQYF; J gene: TRBJ2-7; V gene: TRBV28; clone size: NA
CDR3 protein: CASSKLRDRGPTEAFF; J gene: TRBJ1-1; V gene: TRBV19; clone size: medium-sized
CDR3 protein: CSVARQVDEQFF; J gene: TRBJ2-1; V gene: TRBV29-1; clone size: medium-sized
CDR3 protein: CASSTRDSSDTQYF; J gene: TRBJ2-3; V gene: TRBV3-1; clone size: NA
CDR3 protein: CASSSTGTSGTHEQYF; J gene: TRBJ2-7; V gene: TRBV13; clone size: NA
CDR3 protein: CSVDDSLNYGYTF; J gene: TRBJ1-2; V gene: TRBV29-1; clone size: medium-sized
CDR3 protein: CASSEPDRGPYEQYF; J gene: TRBJ2-7; V gene: TRBV2; clone size: NA
CDR3 protein: CASSLDLGPSGQETQYF; J gene: TRBJ2-5; V gene: TRBV11-2; clone size: NA
CDR3 protein: CASSSTGAGNTIYF; J gene: TRBJ1-3; V gene: TRBV5-6; clone size: medium-sized